Listed below are T cell receptor beta chains from one sample, sequenced in a study of cytomegalovirus exposure and HLA in healthy donors. The table came from immunoSEQ multiplex PCR; TCRdb's copy has only in-frame clones and leaves some out. The sample has about 110,000 clones, 60% to 75% seen once. The specimen was PBMCs. The receptors were sampled from a young man in good health and CMV-seronegative. Both conserved end residues are part of each CDR3. The D gene is left open where the match is weak. Size is omitted from some rows. Given values are once, few, many or a class for expanded clones.

CDR3nt | CDR3aa | abundance | j_gene | v_gene | d_gene
TGCGCCAGCAGCCAACAGACAGGGTGGTCCTATAATTCACCCCTCCACTTT | CASSQQTGWSYNSPLHF | - | TRBJ1-6 | TRBV4-1 | TRBD1
TGTGCCAGCAGTTACTCGGTAGGGGAGGTTTCGGAAAAACTGTTTTTT | CASSYSVGEVSEKLFF | - | TRBJ1-4 | TRBV6-5 | -
TGTGCCAGCAGCCAAAGCCGGGGAGCTGGAAACACCATATATTTT | CASSQSRGAGNTIYF | - | TRBJ1-3 | TRBV28 | -
TGTGCCAGCAGCCTCGGGGCTGCGGGATCCTACGAGCAGTACTTC | CASSLGAAGSYEQYF | - | TRBJ2-7 | TRBV7-3 | -
TGCGCCAGCAGCACCGGGACTAGCGGGAGTCAAGAGACCCAGTACTTC | CASSTGTSGSQETQYF | - | TRBJ2-5 | TRBV5-1 | TRBD2
TGTGCCAGCAGTTCCTCCGGGACTAGCGGGAGTATATATGAGCAGTTCTTC | CASSSSGTSGSIYEQFF | - | TRBJ2-1 | TRBV28 | TRBD2
TGCAGCCTTCGGACTAACAATGAGCAGTTCTTC | CSLRTNNEQFF | - | TRBJ2-1 | TRBV20-1 | -
TGTGCCAGCAGAGCCCTAGGGGGAGGAAACACCATATATTTT | CASRALGGGNTIYF | few | TRBJ1-3 | TRBV2 | -
TGTGCCAGCAGTGACACGGACACCGGTGGCGGCTACACCTTC | CASSDTDTGGGYTF | - | TRBJ1-2 | TRBV2 | -
TGTGCCAGCAGCCGGGGACAGCTCCAAGAGACCCAGTACTTC | CASSRGQLQETQYF | once | TRBJ2-5 | TRBV7-2 | TRBD1
TGTGCCAGCAAAGCACGGAGCTCTGGAAACACCATATATTTT | CASKARSSGNTIYF | - | TRBJ1-3 | TRBV6-5 | -